Shown below are 16 T cell receptor beta chains from a single sample sequenced in a study of PD-1 blockade in classical Hodgkin lymphoma (dated by TCRdb to the early 2020s). The sample's time point label, decoded: cycle 2 day 1 (C2D1) of nivolumab. Every trial patient had relapsed after autologous stem cell transplantation, and cohorts A, B and C differed in prior brentuximab vedotin exposure. The library was made by the immunoSEQ multiplex PCR assay. Drawn from immuneACCESS, this table holds only the in-frame rearrangements with V and J called that TCRdb kept. Clones are partly lost; checked studies trace under half to an unresolved V gene and leave the rest unexplained. The sample includes about 40,000 clones, with roughly two thirds observed a single time. The ten largest clones add up to 12% to 15% of the sample. The sequences come from peripheral blood mononuclear cells (PBMCs), collected before the second cycle of nivolumab. These receptors all come from a human donor with classical Hodgkin lymphoma.

Concerning this clone: At one of its ends the junction is not consistent with the germline gene, which may arise from a read error. The V call is TRBV7-3, the J call TRBJ2-5; 11 bases agree with TRBD2. The CDR3 runs 15 residues. Germline-derived CDR1 and CDR2 are SGHTA and FQGTGA. The CDR3 DNA reads as TGTGCCAGCAGCCTAGGGACTAGCGGCCAAGAAACCCAGTACTTC. Residues: CASSLGTSGQETQYF.

The chain carries TRBV4-3 and TRBJ2-2; D gene unclear. The length of the CDR3 is 16 residues. The germline V and J ends were trimmed by 1 base and 0 bases, with 9 bases remaining between them. Germline CDR1 is LGHNA and CDR2 is YSLEER. The chain's CDR3 is CASSQGLDANTGELFF. CDR3 in DNA: TGCGCCAGCAGCCAAGGATTAGACGCGAACACCGGGGAGCTGTTTTTT.

The genes are TRBV10-3 and TRBJ2-7; TRBD2 matches at 7 bases. Germline-derived CDR1 and CDR2 are ENHRY and SYGVKD. V shed 7 bases, J shed 0 bases, and the junction held 3 bases outside the gene matches. This CDR3 comprises 13 residues. Here the CDR3 reads CAINRGDSYEQYF. The CDR3 bases are TGTGCCATCAACCGGGGGGACTCCTACGAGCAGTACTTC.

The genes are TRBV28 and TRBJ2-3; 9 positions agree with TRBD1. This CDR3 has 15 amino acids. Germline trimming cut 3 bases from V and 4 bases from J; bases unmatched to any gene: 5. Germline V gene sequence: CDR1 MDHEN, CDR2 SYDVKM. CDR3 region: CASSLGDREADTQYF. CDR3 DNA: TGTGCCAGCAGTTTGGGGGACAGGGAGGCAGATACGCAGTATTTT.

The chain has TRBV11-1 and TRBJ2-5; D gene ambiguous. The CDR3 is 13 amino acids. CDR1 and CDR2 (germline): SGHAT, FQDESV (reference sequence). V lost 3 bases and J lost 5, with 10 bases in between. CDR3 in amino acids: CASSLGRVETQYF. The CDR3 DNA reads as TGTGCCAGCAGCTTGGGTAGAGTGGAGACCCAGTACTTC. The complete variable domain, with remaining parts taken from reference TRBV11-1 and TRBJ2-5, reads EAEVAQSPRYKITEKSQAVAFWCDPISGHATLYWYRQILGQGPELLVQFQDESVVDDSQLPKDRFSAERLKGVDSTLKIQPAELGDSAMYLCASSLGRVETQYFGPGTRLLVL.

The V and J genes are TRBV6-6 and TRBJ2-2; D is unresolved. V was cut by 5 bases and J by 8 bases, with 9 bases left in between. The CDR3 extends over 12 amino acids. Germline V CDR1 and CDR2: MNHNY, SVGAGI (reference sequence). The CDR3 loop is CASSTQAGELFF. The DNA for the CDR3 is TGTGCCAGCAGTACCCAAGCTGGGGAGCTGTTTTTT.

V usage is TRBV6-5 and J usage is TRBJ1-2; a possible D gene is TRBD1 (6 bases). V dropped 4 bases and J dropped 4 bases, with 16 bases sitting between them. CDR1 and CDR2 (germline): MNHEY, SVGAGI. The length of the CDR3 is 15 residues. In DNA, the CDR3 is TGTGCCAGCAGTTGGGGTCAGGGGATACGCTATGGCTACACCTTC. It is translated as CASSWGQGIRYGYTF.

The rearrangement uses TRBV5-1 and TRBJ1-2; TRBD1 agrees at 8 bases. With 4 bases clipped from V and 2 bases from J, the junction kept 10 bases outside the gene matches. This CDR3 has 16 amino acids. Germline V gene sequence: CDR1 SGHRS, CDR2 YFSETQ. CDR3 loop: CASSTGQGVGNYGYTF. The CDR3 bases are TGCGCCAGCAGCACTGGACAGGGTGTTGGGAACTATGGCTACACCTTC.

This chain uses TRBV5-3 with TRBJ2-5; the D is unclear. TRBV5-3 is noted as an ORF with a role that remains uncertain. This CDR3 has 13 amino acids. The germline V and J ends were trimmed by 5 bases and 5 bases, with 13 bases remaining between them. This CDR3 is CARRSAIEETQYF. CDR3 coding DNA: TGTGCCAGAAGATCCGCAATCGAGGAGACCCAGTACTTC.

The chain recombines TRBV19 with TRBJ1-2, with 8 bases that match TRBD1. The CDR3 has 23 amino acids. Germline CDR1 is LNHDA and CDR2 is SQIVND (reference sequence). Germline trimming cut 5 bases from V and 2 bases from J; bases unmatched to any gene: 31. The CDR3 protein is CASSSHHRSWFGQGPQSNYGYTF. The CDR3 region has the DNA TGTGCCAGTAGTTCCCACCATCGGAGCTGGTTTGGACAGGGCCCCCAATCCAACTATGGCTACACCTTC.

This clone has just a few counts. The CDR3 DNA follows: TGTGCCAGCAGAGAAGCCGGGACAGGGGGCGCGGGCTATGGCTACACCTTC. It codes for CASREAGTGGAGYGYTF. This chain uses TRBV4-2 with TRBJ1-2; 12 bases agree with TRBD1. Germline CDR1 LGHNA, CDR2 YNFKEQ. Germline trimming cut 6 bases from V and 4 bases from J; bases unmatched to any gene: 12. The CDR3 covers 17 residues.

This chain links TRBV28 with TRBJ1-5; D may be TRBD1 (5 bases). V gave up 2 bases and J gave up 0 bases, with 11 bases separating them. CDR3 length: 16 residues. Germline CDR1 is MDHEN and CDR2 is SYDVKM. The CDR3 DNA sequence: TGTGCCAGCAGTTTAGGGGGAGTTTCTAGCAATCAGCCCCAGCATTTT. This encodes CASSLGGVSSNQPQHF.

Note on this clone: The final CDR3 position lacks the conserved phenylalanine or tryptophan, pointing to a likely read error. It is unclear where the CDR3 begins or ends on the DNA, so no DNA is shown, and the CDR3 is as TCRdb lists it. J is TRBJ2-4 and V is TRBV19. Germline loops: CDR1 LNHDA, CDR2 SQIVND (reference sequence). With termini counted, the CDR3 has 11 amino acids. The CDR3 spells CASGKTGTLSL.

This clone was detected a few times. This chain uses TRBV10-3 with TRBJ1-5; 9 bases are shared with TRBD1. This CDR3 has 13 residues. V gave up 4 bases and J gave up 7 bases; unmatched junction bases: 2. The germline V gene has CDR1 ENHRY and CDR2 SYGVKD. CDR3 protein: CAISGTGVQPQHF. The CDR3 coding sequence is TGTGCCATCAGTGGGACAGGGGTCCAGCCCCAGCATTTT.

This chain joins TRBV5-1 and TRBJ2-1; tentatively, D is TRBD2 (6 bases). The ends were cut back, 3 bases at V and 0 bases at J, with 13 bases in the middle. Germline V gene data show CDR1 as SGHRS and CDR2 as YFSETQ. The CDR3 runs to 16 residues. The CDR3 reads CASSWGDRSSYNEQFF. DNA of the CDR3: TGCGCCAGCAGCTGGGGGGACCGTAGCTCCTACAATGAGCAGTTCTTC.

Regarding this clone: The sample has other DNA sequences that encode this CDR3 too. DNA for the CDR3: TGTGCCAGCAGCGTAGTGGGGGACCAAGAGACCCAGTACTTC. Its protein product is CASSVVGDQETQYF. J is TRBJ2-5 and V is TRBV9; TRBD1 or TRBD2 may be the D gene (5 bases each). Trimming cost V 0 bases and J 0 bases, with 6 bases left between them. The CDR3 has 14 residues. Germline CDR1 is SGDLS and CDR2 is YYNGEE.